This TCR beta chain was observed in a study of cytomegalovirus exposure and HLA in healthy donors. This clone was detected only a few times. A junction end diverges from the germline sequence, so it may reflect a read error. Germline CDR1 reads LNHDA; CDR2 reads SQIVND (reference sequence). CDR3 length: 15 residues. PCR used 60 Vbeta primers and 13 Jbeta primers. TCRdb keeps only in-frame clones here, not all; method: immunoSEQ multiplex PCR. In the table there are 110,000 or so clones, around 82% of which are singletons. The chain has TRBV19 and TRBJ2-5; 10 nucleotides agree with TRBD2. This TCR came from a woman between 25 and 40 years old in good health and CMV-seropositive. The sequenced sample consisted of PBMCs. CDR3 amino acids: CAGSLLAGEQETQYF. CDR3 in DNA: TGTGCCGGTAGTTTGCTAGCGGGGGAGCAAGAGACCCAGTACTTC.